One and the same sample provided the 30 T cell receptor beta chains below, sequenced in a study of OX40 agonist ivuxolimab in advanced cancers. Using immunoSEQ multiplex PCR, the repertoire was profiled, and TCRdb retains in-frame clones only, with some absent. The table records 55,000 to 60,000 clones, over 80% of them present only once. The source was CD4+ or CD8+ T cells sorted from blood, collected in a trial of the OX40 agonist ivuxolimab. These receptors were obtained from an adult with an advanced solid tumor such as melanoma, head and neck, liver or kidney cancer.

The chain couples TRBV29-1 to TRBJ1-1, with D possibly being TRBD1 (5 bases). The CDR3 covers 13 residues. Per germline, CDR1 SQVTM and CDR2 ANQGSEA. Trimming pared 8 bases from V and 4 bases from J, leaving 17 bases between. This CDR3 reads CSLDKGRGTEAFF. CDR3 nucleotides: TGCAGCCTAGATAAGGGGAGGGGCACTGAAGCTTTCTTT. Drawing the rest from reference TRBV29-1 and TRBJ1-1, the complete variable domain is SAVISQKPSRDICQRGTSLTIQCQVDSQVTMMFWYRQQPGQSLTLIATANQGSEATYESGFVIDKFPISRPNLTFSTLTVSNMSPEDSSIYLCSLDKGRGTEAFFGQGTRLTVV.

The chain employs TRBV7-3 and TRBJ2-1; D may correspond to TRBD1 or TRBD2 (5 bases each). Trimming shortened V by 5 bases and J by 10 bases, and 27 bases separated the two germline ends. From germline, CDR1 is SGHTA and CDR2 FQGTGA. The CDR3 sequence is 17 residues long. CDR3 protein: CASSRGPGGSTQREQFF. CDR3 DNA: TGTGCCAGCAGCCGAGGTCCTGGGGGTTCCACCCAGCGGGAGCAGTTCTTC.

The chain recombines TRBV6-5 with TRBJ2-5; the D call may be TRBD1 or TRBD2 (5 bases each). This CDR3 spans 13 amino acids. The germline V gene encodes CDR1 MNHEY and CDR2 SVGAGI. V lost 6 bases, J lost 5 bases, and 13 bases lay in between. DNA for the CDR3: TGTGCCAGCAGGAAGGGTTGGGGGGAGACCCAGTACTTC. Translation gives CASRKGWGETQYF.

The rearrangement uses TRBV25-1 and TRBJ1-6, with no clear D. Per the germline V gene, CDR1 is MGHDK and CDR2 is SYGVNS. The CDR3 covers 14 residues. Between the trimmed V and J ends, which lost 5 bases and 0 bases, there was a span of 5 bases. Written as DNA, the CDR3 is TGTGCCAGCAGTCTTAGCTCCTATAATTCACCCCTCCACTTT. As protein: CASSLSSYNSPLHF.

The V gene is TRBV7-8, the J gene TRBJ1-1, with 9 nucleotides matching TRBD1. V lost 5 bases, J lost 6 bases, and 10 bases stayed unmatched. This CDR3 spans 15 amino acids. Germline values: CDR1 SGHVS, CDR2 FQNEAQ. CDR3 nucleotide sequence: TGTGCCAGCAGCCCGGACAGGGGAGTGTGGGCTGAAGCTTTCTTT. Its protein is CASSPDRGVWAEAFF.

This rearrangement joins TRBV7-7 to TRBJ2-3, with TRBD2 matching over 8 bases. The CDR3 has 14 amino acids. Germline V gives CDR1 SSHAT, CDR2 FNYEAQ (reference sequence). The V and J ends lost 6 bases and 7 bases, in that order; junction bases with no gene match: 9. In DNA form, the CDR3 reads TGTGCCAGCAGTCCCGGACTAGCTTCATATACGCAGTATTTT. Translated: CASSPGLASYTQYF.

This chain joins TRBV6-1 and TRBJ1-2; D not certain. The germline V and J ends were trimmed by 1 base and 0 bases, with 9 bases remaining between them. The germline CDR1 and CDR2 sequences are MNHNS and SASEGT. The CDR3 is 15 residues long. The chain's CDR3 is CASSEGAGPNYGYTF. CDR3 coding DNA: TGTGCCAGCAGTGAAGGGGCAGGTCCTAACTATGGCTACACCTTC.

V usage is TRBV11-3 and J usage is TRBJ2-3, with D unresolved. V shed 5 bases and J shed 2 bases, with 5 bases lying between them. Germline CDR1 is SGHNT and CDR2 is YENEEA. The CDR3 is 12 residues long. The CDR3 coding sequence is TGTGCCAGCAGCCACGACACAGATACGCAGTATTTT. It specifies CASSHDTDTQYF.

This sequence joins TRBV10-2 and TRBJ2-3; TRBD2 matches at 9 bases. Trimming cost V 6 bases and J 5 bases; bases outside gene matches: 12. Germline loops: CDR1 WSHSY, CDR2 SAAADI. The CDR3 is made up of 16 amino acids. DNA of the CDR3: TGCGCCAGCAGGCTTTGGGCTAGCGGGGCGGGAGATACGCAGTATTTT. Translated, it gives CASRLWASGAGDTQYF.

The chain carries TRBV29-1 and TRBJ2-1; 7 bases are a match to TRBD1. The CDR3 loop spans 14 amino acids. In germline, CDR1 is SQVTM, CDR2 ANQGSEA. J was trimmed by 2 bases and V by 6 bases; bases with no gene match: 7. The CDR3 loop reads CSVAQGVPYNEQFF. The CDR3 coding sequence is TGCAGCGTGGCGCAGGGGGTCCCCTACAATGAGCAGTTCTTC.

This clone was counted a few times. The gene calls are TRBV10-3 and TRBJ1-1, with TRBD1 as a possible D gene (6 bases). This CDR3 has 14 amino acids. V was shortened by 1 base and J by 5 bases, with 11 bases between the two germline ends. Germline assignment: CDR1 ENHRY and CDR2 SYGVKD. CDR3 DNA: TGTGCCATCAGTGAGTGGGGGCGCAAAACTGAAGCTTTCTTT. It encodes CAISEWGRKTEAFF.

The genes are TRBV10-2 and TRBJ1-6; D remains ambiguous. The V gene's germline CDR1 is WSHSY and CDR2 SAAADI. V was pared by 5 bases and J by 8 bases, with 10 bases between. This CDR3 contains 13 residues. CDR3 sequence reads: CASSQEGDSPLHF. CDR3 nucleotides: TGCGCCAGCAGTCAAGAGGGCGATTCACCCCTCCACTTT.

The table lists this clone with a count of one. The chain combines TRBV9 with TRBJ1-3; D gene uncertain. The CDR3 is made up of 14 amino acids. Germline-derived CDR1 and CDR2 are SGDLS and YYNGEE. Trimming removed 0 bases at V and 1 base at J, with 5 bases between. CDR3 amino acids: CASSVGESGNTIYF. DNA for the CDR3: TGTGCCAGCAGCGTAGGGGAATCTGGAAACACCATATATTTT.

The rearrangement joins TRBV28 to TRBJ1-2; possible D gene TRBD1, 6 bases. V was shortened by 7 bases and J by 7 bases, with 22 bases between the two germline ends. The CDR3 runs to 15 residues. CDR1 is MDHEN, CDR2 SYDVKM, per germline. The CDR3 reads CASKKQGKLLVGYTF. The CDR3 DNA reads as TGTGCCAGCAAAAAACAGGGAAAATTGTTAGTTGGCTACACCTTC.

This chain uses TRBV29-1 with TRBJ1-1; D gene ambiguous. Deletions cut 4 bases from V and 0 bases from J, with 6 bases between. CDR3 length: 12 amino acids. CDR1 is SQVTM and CDR2 is ANQGSEA in the germline V gene. This CDR3 is CSVGYMNTEAFF. The CDR3, as DNA: TGCAGCGTTGGATATATGAACACTGAAGCTTTCTTT.

This chain connects TRBV4-1 to TRBJ1-1; D is undetermined. Germline CDR1 and CDR2: MGHRA and YSYEKL. V lost 1 base to trimming and J lost 5 bases, with 14 bases between them. This CDR3 spans 15 amino acids. The CDR3 region is CASSQALKGRTEAFF. In DNA, the CDR3 is TGCGCCAGCAGCCAAGCCCTTAAAGGACGTACTGAAGCTTTCTTT.

This clone appeared a single time. Mismatch with germline at one junction end may stem from a read error. The chain recombines TRBV7-9 with TRBJ2-7; no clear D gene. CDR1 and CDR2 (germline): SEHNR, FQNEAQ (reference sequence). CDR3 length: 13 amino acids. This chain's CDR3 is CASSQATLREQYF. In DNA, the CDR3 is TGCGCCAGCAGCCAAGCGACCCTCCGCGAGCAGTACTTC.

This rearrangement joins TRBV5-6 to TRBJ1-1, with a possible D match to TRBD1 (5 bases). V was trimmed by 7 bases and J by 5 bases, leaving 15 bases between them. This CDR3 has 13 residues. Germline CDR1 SGHDT, CDR2 YYEEEE. This CDR3 is CASLGGAWTEAFF. DNA of the CDR3: TGTGCCAGCTTGGGCGGGGCTTGGACTGAAGCTTTCTTT.

CDR3 DNA sequence: TGTGCCAGTAGTACAGGGAGGAACACCGGGGAGCTGTTTTTT. Its translation is CASSTGRNTGELFF. The V and J genes are TRBV19 and TRBJ2-2; D may match TRBD1 or TRBD2 (5 bases each). CDR1 is LNHDA, CDR2 SQIVND, per germline (reference sequence). Trimming left V 4 bases short and J 1 base short, with 7 bases between. The CDR3 has 14 amino acids.

This clone was counted only a few times. The CDR3 reads CASSQDGSQETQYF. The DNA of the CDR3 is TGTGCCAGCAGCCAAGATGGCAGTCAAGAGACCCAGTACTTC. The chain recombines TRBV4-2 with TRBJ2-5; no definite D call. Trimming took 0 bases from V and 2 from J, leaving 7 bases between them. The germline gives CDR1 LGHNA, CDR2 YNFKEQ. CDR3 length equals 14 residues.

V and J are TRBV2 and TRBJ2-2, with D possibly being TRBD1 (5 bases). The V and J ends lost 3 bases and 3 bases respectively, with 8 bases between them. The germline CDR1 and CDR2 sequences are SNHLY and FYNNEI. The CDR3 spans 14 residues. The chain's CDR3 is CASSEQGYTGELFF. CDR3 DNA sequence: TGTGCCAGCAGTGAGCAGGGTTACACCGGGGAGCTGTTTTTT.

The sample holds a few counts of this clone. The chain employs TRBV11-3 and TRBJ2-1; 15 bases map to TRBD2. With V trimmed by 5 bases and J by 9 bases, 8 bases remained unmatched. CDR1 and CDR2 from the germline V gene are SGHNT and YENEEA. This CDR3 is built from 16 residues. The CDR3 coding sequence is TGTGCCAGCAGCCCCGGGACTAGCGGGAGGACGGGTGAGCAGTTCTTC. Residues: CASSPGTSGRTGEQFF.

Points on this clone: One end of the junction varies from germline; a read error may be responsible. The rearrangement links TRBV7-7 to TRBJ2-3; the match to TRBD1 covers 9 bases. CDR3 length: 14 amino acids. Germline V gives CDR1 SSHAT, CDR2 FNYEAQ (reference sequence). For the CDR3, the DNA is TGTGCTAGCAGTAGACAGGGGGGCACAGATACGCAGTATTTT. Encoded protein: CASSRQGGTDTQYF.

The genes are TRBV7-6 and TRBJ2-3; 7 bases line up with TRBD2. This CDR3 region has 18 residues. Trimming cost V 4 bases and J 5 bases; bases outside gene matches: 18. Germline V gene lookup returns CDR1 SGHVS and CDR2 FNYEAQ. The CDR3, as DNA: TGTGCCAGCAGCTCACGACCGGGAGTAGCGGGCACTGTAGATACGCAGTATTTT. Translating it yields CASSSRPGVAGTVDTQYF.

Only a few counts were recorded for this clone. This chain links TRBV5-1 with TRBJ2-1; weak D call: TRBD2 (6 bases). V was pared by 4 bases and J by 0 bases, with 14 bases between. This CDR3 contains 16 residues. Germline loops: CDR1 SGHRS, CDR2 YFSETQ. CDR3 DNA sequence: TGCGCCAGCAGCCCTACCGGGACTCGCTCCTACAATGAGCAGTTCTTC. Translating gives CASSPTGTRSYNEQFF.

The chain links TRBV28 to TRBJ2-1; 14 nucleotides align to TRBD2. Germline-derived CDR1 and CDR2 are MDHEN and SYDVKM. V was clipped by 4 bases and J by 9 bases; unmatched bases: 11. The CDR3 is 17 amino acids. CDR3 DNA sequence: TGTGCCAGCAGTTCCTCCTCGACTAGCGGGAGGGCCGGTGAGCAGTTCTTC. Its protein product is CASSSSSTSGRAGEQFF.

This chain connects TRBV5-1 to TRBJ1-5; D not resolved. Per the germline V gene, CDR1 is SGHRS and CDR2 is YFSETQ. This CDR3 contains 15 residues. Trimming cost V 0 bases and J 0 bases, with 7 bases left between them. CDR3 DNA: TGCGCCAGCAGCTTGGGGCCAGTTAGCAATCAGCCCCAGCATTTT. Translating it yields CASSLGPVSNQPQHF.

CDR3 in DNA: TGTGCCAGTAGAGCCGGGACCGGAGGAAACACCATATATTTT. Amino acids: CASRAGTGGNTIYF. V is TRBV19 and J is TRBJ1-3, with D perhaps matching TRBD1 (5 bases). This CDR3 comprises 14 residues. Trimming left V 6 bases short and J 4 bases short, with 13 bases between. Looked up from germline, CDR1 is LNHDA and CDR2 is SQIVND (reference sequence).

The gene calls are TRBV18 and TRBJ1-5, with 12 positions matching TRBD1. The J segment lost 2 bases and the V segment lost 2 bases, leaving 19 bases of the junction unmatched. This CDR3 comprises 22 residues. Germline V gene lookup returns CDR1 KGHSH and CDR2 LQKENI. As DNA, the CDR3 is TGTGCCAGCTCACCAGTACCCTCAATTCCGGGACAGGGGGCTGGGGGCAATCAGCCCCAGCATTTT. This translates into CASSPVPSIPGQGAGGNQPQHF. Combining the CDR3 with reference TRBV18 and TRBJ1-5 gives the whole variable domain NAGVMQNPRHLVRRRGQEARLRCSPMKGHSHVYWYRQLPEEGLKFMVYLQKENIIDESGMPKERFSAEFPKEGPSILRIQQVVRGDSAAYFCASSPVPSIPGQGAGGNQPQHFGDGTRLSIL.

The CDR3 spells CASSVPPGQIYGYTF. CDR3 DNA: TGTGCCAGCAGCGTTCCCCCGGGACAGATCTATGGCTACACCTTC. V and J are TRBV5-6 and TRBJ1-2; 7 positions match TRBD1. Per the germline V gene, CDR1 is SGHDT and CDR2 is YYEEEE. The CDR3 loop spans 15 amino acids. J lost 4 bases, V lost 4 bases, and 10 bases had no gene match. Together with reference TRBV5-6 and TRBJ1-2, the CDR3 gives the full variable domain: DAGVTQSPTHLIKTRGQQVTLRCSPKSGHDTVSWYQQALGQGPQFIFQYYEEEERQRGNFPDRFSGHQFPNYSSELNVNALLLGDSALYLCASSVPPGQIYGYTFGSGTRLTVV.